This TCR beta chain originates from a study of radiation and T cells in renal cell carcinoma. The study's findings and limits: Top tumor clonotypes rose in blood 2 weeks post-radiation, then contracted.

The time point denotes: blood 4 weeks post-SBRT, at nephrectomy. Treatment here: 15 Gy SBRT to primary tumor, nephrectomy 4 weeks later. The tumor was a clear cell renal cell carcinoma. Sequenced by immunoSEQ multiplex PCR; TCRdb stores in-frame clones only, minus some. The sample has about 78,000 clones; roughly nine tenths are singletons. To note about this clone: The antigen remains unidentified.

The V gene's germline CDR1 is SGHRS and CDR2 YFSETQ. CDR3 length: 14 amino acids. V lost 0 bases and J 10 bases, leaving 16 bases between the germline ends. V usage is TRBV5-1 and J usage is TRBJ1-2; D is possibly TRBD1 (6 bases). Sequencing used blood, obtained from a patient whose treatment included radiotherapy and nephrectomy. The sequence was obtained from a woman aged 70-85 years with renal cell carcinoma. The CDR3 DNA follows: TGCGCCAGCAGCTTGGGGACAGCCTATGGTGACTACACCTTC. This codes for CASSLGTAYGDYTF.